This T cell receptor (beta chain) came from a study of blood T cell repertoires in COVID-19. About the research overall: T cells, B-cell-depleted T cells, or PBMCs provided the cDNA or gDNA that served as material.

CDR3 length equals 16 residues. CDR1 is SGHDT and CDR2 is YYEEEE in the germline V gene. The trim removed 4 bases at V and 2 bases at J, leaving 11 bases unmatched. Measured with immunoSEQ multiplex PCR; TCRdb has only the in-frame clones, and not every one. This sample has a few hundred thousand clones, with around 89% found just once. The sequencing input was peripheral blood. The source is a woman aged 40-49 years with acute or convalescent COVID-19. This chain uses TRBV5-6 with TRBJ1-2, with 7 positions matching TRBD1. The CDR3 DNA reads as TGTGCCAGCAGCAAAGAAAATAGGGGGCACAACTATGGCTACACCTTC. The encoded protein is CASSKENRGHNYGYTF.